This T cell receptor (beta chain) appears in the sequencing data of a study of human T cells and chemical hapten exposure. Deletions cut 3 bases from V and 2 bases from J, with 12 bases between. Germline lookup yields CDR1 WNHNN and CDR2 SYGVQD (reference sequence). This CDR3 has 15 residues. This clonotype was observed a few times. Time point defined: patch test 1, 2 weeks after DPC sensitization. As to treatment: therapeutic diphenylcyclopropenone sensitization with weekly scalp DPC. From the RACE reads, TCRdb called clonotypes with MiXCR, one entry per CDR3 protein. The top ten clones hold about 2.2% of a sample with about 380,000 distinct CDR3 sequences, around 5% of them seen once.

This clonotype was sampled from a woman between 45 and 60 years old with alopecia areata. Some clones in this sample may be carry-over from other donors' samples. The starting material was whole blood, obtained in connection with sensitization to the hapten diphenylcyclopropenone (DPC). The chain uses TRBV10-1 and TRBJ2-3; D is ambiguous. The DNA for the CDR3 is TGCGCCAGCAGTGAAGGTCTCCATCCCACAGATACGCAGTATTTT. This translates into CASSEGLHPTDTQYF.